The next 9 T cell receptor beta chains were all read from a single sample in a study of a mutant IDH1 vaccine in newly diagnosed glioma (dated by TCRdb to about 2021). Their antigens are not known. Library method: the immunoSEQ multiplex PCR assay. Here the immuneACCESS table is served through TCRdb, limited to in-frame sequences with V and J called. Missing clones are a known gap in these copies; in checked studies unresolved V genes cover under half, and the rest lacks a known reason. The sample contains under 60,000 clones, approximately 80% of them found a single time. Jointly, the top ten make up 12% of the sample. This specimen's time point label, per the study, means: week 35, safety follow-up. Each vaccine dose was 300 ug of a 20-mer mutant IDH1 peptide in Montanide, given subcutaneously with topical imiquimod. Sequencing used PBMCs, obtained from a glioma patient whose treatment included an IDH1 peptide vaccine. The receptors shown here come from a man aged 35 to 55 with glioma.

This chain links TRBV5-6 with TRBJ1-6; a possible D gene is TRBD1 (5 bases). The CDR3 contains 14 residues. Trimming removed 4 bases at V and 7 bases at J, with 12 bases between. Germline V gene lookup returns CDR1 SGHDT and CDR2 YYEEEE. The CDR3 bases are TGTGCCAGCAGCCTGGGAGGGGTCAATTCACCCCTCCACTTT. Translated: CASSLGGVNSPLHF. Full variable domain (outside the CDR3, taken from reference TRBV5-6 and TRBJ1-6): DAGVTQSPTHLIKTRGQQVTLRCSPKSGHDTVSWYQQALGQGPQFIFQYYEEEERQRGNFPDRFSGHQFPNYSSELNVNALLLGDSALYLCASSLGGVNSPLHFGNGTRLTVT.

This sequence joins TRBV11-3 and TRBJ2-3, with unresolved D. The length of the CDR3 is 14 residues. Trimming shortened V by 4 bases and J by 1 base, and 9 bases separated the two germline ends. Looked up from germline, CDR1 is SGHNT and CDR2 is YENEEA. The chain's CDR3 is CASSSYKGTDTQYF. CDR3 DNA sequence: TGTGCCAGCAGCTCCTATAAAGGCACAGATACGCAGTATTTT.

The chain recombines TRBV28 with TRBJ2-7; a weak D match, TRBD1 (5 bases). Germline assignment: CDR1 MDHEN and CDR2 SYDVKM. The CDR3 sequence is 12 residues long. The germline V and J ends were trimmed by 3 bases and 5 bases, with 8 bases remaining between them. The CDR3 sequence: CASSFAGNEQYV. The CDR3 bases are TGTGCCAGCAGTTTTGCAGGGAACGAGCAGTACGTC.

This rearrangement joins TRBV6-1 to TRBJ2-5; 14 bases are shared with TRBD2. Germline trimming cut 4 bases from V and 7 bases from J; bases unmatched to any gene: 11. Germline loops: CDR1 MNHNS, CDR2 SASEGT. This CDR3 is built from 17 residues. The CDR3 DNA reads as TGTGCCAGCAGTGGGGGACTAGCGGGAGTTGGGGTGGTGACCCAGTACTTC. Amino acid sequence: CASSGGLAGVGVVTQYF.

This clone was recorded a few times. The chain has TRBV2 and TRBJ1-1; D gene unclear. Trimming cost V 5 bases and J 1 base, with 8 bases left between them. The CDR3 length is 13 residues. Germline V CDR1 and CDR2: SNHLY, FYNNEI. The CDR3 nucleotides are TGTGCCAGCAGTCTGGATAGGAACACTGAAGCTTTCTTT. It encodes CASSLDRNTEAFF.

The rearrangement links TRBV10-1 to TRBJ2-1, with 9 bases aligning to TRBD2. The junction had 7 bases not matched to a gene; V was cut back by 3 bases and J by 7 bases. This CDR3 region has 15 residues. Looked up from germline, CDR1 is WNHNN and CDR2 is SYGVQD (reference sequence). In DNA form, the CDR3 reads TGCGCCAGCAGTGATGGGGTAGCGGGAGATAATGAGCAGTTCTTC. This gives the protein CASSDGVAGDNEQFF.

This chain links TRBV19 with TRBJ1-4, with 8 nucleotides matching TRBD1. The CDR3 is 17 amino acids. Germline V lookup: CDR1 LNHDA, CDR2 SQIVND (reference sequence). The trim removed 3 bases at V and 7 bases at J, leaving 13 bases unmatched. CDR3 DNA: TGTGCCAGTAGTATCCTTCGTAACAGGGGGGACGCTGAAAAACTGTTTTTT. This encodes CASSILRNRGDAEKLFF.

V gene TRBV5-4 combines with J gene TRBJ1-4; 7 bases fit TRBD1. The V and J ends lost 2 bases and 5 bases, in that order; junction bases with no gene match: 6. Germline V gene data show CDR1 as SGHNT and CDR2 as YYREEE (reference sequence). This CDR3 has 15 residues. This chain's CDR3 is CASSFRDRGNEKLFF. CDR3 sequence (DNA): TGTGCCAGCAGCTTCCGGGACAGAGGGAATGAAAAACTGTTTTTT.

The genes are TRBV11-3 and TRBJ1-2, with a weak D call TRBD1 (5 bases). Germline V lookup: CDR1 SGHNT, CDR2 YENEEA. Trimming took 0 bases from V and 2 from J, leaving 10 bases between them. The CDR3 is made up of 15 amino acids. CDR3: CASSLENRNNYGYTF. For the CDR3, the DNA is TGTGCCAGCAGCTTAGAGAACAGGAACAACTATGGCTACACCTTC.